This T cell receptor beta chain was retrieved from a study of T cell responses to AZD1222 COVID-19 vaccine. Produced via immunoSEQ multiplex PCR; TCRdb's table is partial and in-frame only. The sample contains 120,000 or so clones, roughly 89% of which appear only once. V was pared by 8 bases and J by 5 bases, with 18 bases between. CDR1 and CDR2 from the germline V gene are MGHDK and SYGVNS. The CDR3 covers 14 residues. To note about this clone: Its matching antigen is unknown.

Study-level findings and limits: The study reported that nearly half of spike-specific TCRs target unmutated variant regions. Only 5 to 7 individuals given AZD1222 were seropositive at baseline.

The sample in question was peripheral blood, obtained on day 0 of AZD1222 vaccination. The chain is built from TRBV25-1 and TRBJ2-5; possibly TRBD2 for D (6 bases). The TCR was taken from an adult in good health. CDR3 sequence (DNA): TGTGCCAGCCAGCCCAACGGGCGGGGTGAGACCCAGTACTTC. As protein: CASQPNGRGETQYF.